This T cell receptor (beta chain) was sequenced for a study of blood T cell repertoires in COVID-19. TCRdb's copy holds only in-frame clones and misses some; the assay was immunoSEQ multiplex PCR. The sample lists 250,000 to 350,000 clones; 75% to 90% were seen once. Germline CDR1 and CDR2: MNHEY and SVGAGI. The CDR3 is 14 residues long. V dropped 2 bases and J dropped 5 bases, with 10 bases sitting between them. This TCR derives from a middle-aged woman who had recovered from COVID-19. Material: peripheral blood. V is TRBV6-5 and J is TRBJ2-1; D is unresolved. The CDR3 bases are TGTGCCAGCAGTTACGGGTTACAGAACAATGAGCAGTTCTTC. As protein: CASSYGLQNNEQFF.